This TCR beta chain emerged from a study of OX40 agonist ivuxolimab in advanced cancers. The V gene end was trimmed by 6 bases and the J gene end by 5 bases; junction bases not matched to a gene: 10. This CDR3 is 14 amino acids long. From germline, CDR1 is SQVTM and CDR2 ANQGSEA. The study's findings and limits: Clonal expansion was seen in CD4+ and CD8+ blood T cells by week 6 at 0.1 to 3.0 mg/kg.

Assay used: immunoSEQ multiplex PCR; TCRdb lists only in-frame clones, some missing. Among under 20,000 clones listed, roughly nine tenths were seen once. Comments on this clone: No antigen is known for it.

The V gene is TRBV29-1, the J gene TRBJ2-3; 8 nucleotides match TRBD2. The receptor's source is an adult with an advanced solid tumor such as melanoma, head and neck, liver or kidney cancer. Source: CD4+ or CD8+ T cells sorted from blood, taken in a trial of the OX40 agonist ivuxolimab. The CDR3 loop is CSVSGRAGGDTQYF. The CDR3, as DNA: TGCAGCGTGAGCGGGAGAGCCGGGGGAGATACGCAGTATTTT.